A single sample is the source of the 27 T cell receptor beta chains below, sequenced in a study of shared clonotypes between healthy human individuals. Positive CCR7 selection of CD45RO-negative cells yielded the naive CD8 cells, and terminally differentiated effector memory CD45RA+ cells were excluded. Sequencing used immunoSEQ multiplex PCR; TCRdb keeps in-frame clones, though not all of them. Among about 2 million clones listed, approximately 94% were seen once. Sequences were obtained from naive CD8+ T cells sorted from blood. These receptors all stem from a young man in good health.

This rearrangement joins TRBV6-6 to TRBJ2-7, with D perhaps matching TRBD1 or TRBD2 (6 bases each). Trimming left V 8 bases short and J 4 bases short, with 9 bases between. The germline V gene encodes CDR1 MNHNY and CDR2 SVGAGI (reference sequence). The CDR3 contains 11 residues. This CDR3 reads CASGGLYEQYF. For the CDR3, the DNA is TGTGCCAGCGGGGGGCTTTACGAGCAGTACTTC.

About this clone: Other DNA sequences from this sample encode an identical CDR3 as well. The genes are TRBV7-9 and TRBJ2-1; the D is unclear. Per the germline V gene, CDR1 is SEHNR and CDR2 is FQNEAQ (reference sequence). This CDR3 is built from 12 residues. V lost 1 base to trimming and J lost 8 bases, with 6 bases between them. The CDR3 loop reads CASSLVGYEQFF. The CDR3 nucleotides read TGTGCCAGCAGCTTAGTTGGGTATGAGCAGTTCTTC. Supplemented by reference TRBV7-9 and TRBJ2-1, the full variable domain reads DTGVSQNPRHKITKRGQNVTFRCDPISEHNRLYWYRQTLGQGPEFLTYFQNEAQLEKSRLLSDRFSAERPKGSFSTLEIQRTEQGDSAMYLCASSLVGYEQFFGPGTRLTVL.

CDR3 residues: CASSPSWRDHGELFF. The CDR3, as DNA: TGTGCCAGCAGCCCCTCATGGAGGGATCACGGGGAGCTGTTTTTT. This sequence joins TRBV7-9 and TRBJ2-2; D may be TRBD2 (6 bases). The CDR3 totals 15 residues. CDR1 is SEHNR and CDR2 is FQNEAQ in the germline V gene (reference sequence). Trimming stripped 5 bases from V and 7 bases from J, with 17 bases between.

This chain joins TRBV13 and TRBJ2-1, with TRBD2 identical over 15 bases. J lost 5 bases, V lost 4 bases, and 6 bases had no gene match. CDR3 length: 17 amino acids. The germline CDR1 and CDR2 sequences are PRHDT and FYEKMQ (reference sequence). CDR3 DNA sequence: TGTGCCAGCAGCTCGGGACTAGCGGGGGGCCGCAACAATGAGCAGTTCTTC. It translates to CASSSGLAGGRNNEQFF. Drawing the rest from reference TRBV13 and TRBJ2-1, the complete variable domain is AAGVIQSPRHLIKEKRETATLKCYPIPRHDTVYWYQQGPGQDPQFLISFYEKMQSDKGSIPDRFSAQQFSDYHSELNMSSLELGDSALYFCASSSGLAGGRNNEQFFGPGTRLTVL.

The rearrangement uses TRBV28 and TRBJ1-1; no clear D. Trimming took 3 bases from V and 1 from J, leaving 6 bases between them. Germline lookup yields CDR1 MDHEN and CDR2 SYDVKM. The CDR3 extends over 13 amino acids. The CDR3 DNA sequence: TGTGCCAGCAGTTTTCAGGAGAACACTGAAGCTTTCTTT. As protein: CASSFQENTEAFF.

The chain couples TRBV29-1 to TRBJ2-7; 14 bases map to TRBD2. Germline CDR1 is SQVTM and CDR2 is ANQGSEA. This CDR3 has 15 amino acids. V dropped 1 base and J dropped 1; count of bases not matched to a gene: 0. The CDR3 bases are TGCAGCGTTGAAGGGACTAGCGGGGGGTCCTACGAGCAGTACTTC. Its protein is CSVEGTSGGSYEQYF.

The chain has TRBV7-9 and TRBJ1-3; D ambiguous. The CDR3 is 16 residues long. The germline CDR1 and CDR2 sequences are SEHNR and FQNEAQ (reference sequence). Trimming removed 5 bases at V and 2 bases at J, with 16 bases between. The CDR3 loop reads CASSLNTDPPGNTIYF. As DNA, the CDR3 is TGTGCCAGCAGCCTCAACACAGACCCACCTGGAAACACCATATATTTT.

The J gene is TRBJ2-5, the V gene TRBV5-6; D is unresolved. The germline gives CDR1 SGHDT, CDR2 YYEEEE. This CDR3 contains 17 residues. V was clipped by 0 bases and J by 5 bases, with 20 bases between them. The CDR3 DNA sequence: TGTGCCAGCAGCTTGGATTCCTACAACGCGAACGAGGAGACCCAGTACTTC. Residues: CASSLDSYNANEETQYF.

Regarding this clone: The identical CDR3 is also encoded by other nucleotide sequences in the sample. The chain employs TRBV13 and TRBJ1-5, with D perhaps matching TRBD1 (6 bases). The CDR3 has 14 amino acids. The V gene lost 5 bases and the J gene lost 0 bases, with 8 bases spanning the gap. CDR1 and CDR2 (germline): PRHDT, FYEKMQ (reference sequence). This CDR3 reads CASSVQGSNQPQHF. The CDR3 DNA reads TGTGCCAGCAGCGTACAGGGTAGCAATCAGCCCCAGCATTTT. The whole variable domain, remainder taken from reference TRBV13 and TRBJ1-5, is AAGVIQSPRHLIKEKRETATLKCYPIPRHDTVYWYQQGPGQDPQFLISFYEKMQSDKGSIPDRFSAQQFSDYHSELNMSSLELGDSALYFCASSVQGSNQPQHFGDGTRLSIL.

V is TRBV7-6 and J is TRBJ2-1; 9 nucleotides align to TRBD1. The CDR3 contains 15 residues. The germline V gene encodes CDR1 SGHVS and CDR2 FNYEAQ. Unmatched junction bases numbered 7, after V lost 5 bases and J lost 5 bases. The CDR3 bases are TGTGCCAGCAGCCCGGGACAGGGTGTGGACAATGAGCAGTTCTTC. It yields the protein CASSPGQGVDNEQFF.

CDR3 in amino acids: CASSPGTGYYEQYF. In DNA, the CDR3 is TGTGCCAGCTCACCCGGGACAGGATACTACGAGCAGTACTTC. V and J are TRBV18 and TRBJ2-7, with 8 bases aligning to TRBD1. The CDR3 runs to 14 residues. CDR1 KGHSH and CDR2 LQKENI come from the germline V gene. J was trimmed by 3 bases and V by 3 bases; bases with no gene match: 4.

This chain joins TRBV7-3 and TRBJ2-1, with TRBD1 as a possible D gene (5 bases). Germline CDR1 reads SGHTA; CDR2 reads FQGTGA. This CDR3 has 16 amino acids. Trimming removed 5 bases at V and 3 bases at J, with 17 bases between. DNA for the CDR3: TGTGCCAGCAGCATGGATCAGGGTTCCGGCTACAATGAGCAGTTCTTC. Its protein product is CASSMDQGSGYNEQFF.

The rearrangement uses TRBV5-5 and TRBJ2-7; D gene ambiguous. V was pared by 0 bases and J by 4 bases, with 8 bases between. The CDR3 totals 13 residues. Germline V gene lookup returns CDR1 SGHKS and CDR2 YYEKEE (reference sequence). DNA of the CDR3: TGTGCCAGCAGCTTGGCCGAAGTATACGAGCAGTACTTC. The encoded protein is CASSLAEVYEQYF.

The chain couples TRBV4-2 to TRBJ2-1; D uncertain. V was clipped by 0 bases and J by 8 bases, with 14 bases between them. Germline V CDR1 and CDR2: LGHNA, YNFKEQ. The CDR3 spans 15 residues. The CDR3 sequence is CASSQDRSFSHEQFF. In nucleotides, the CDR3 is TGTGCCAGCAGCCAAGATCGGAGTTTCTCCCATGAGCAGTTCTTC.

Note on this clone: The sample carries other DNA sequences with the same CDR3. The rearrangement uses TRBV6-5 and TRBJ2-1, with D possibly TRBD2 on 6 matching bases. The V end lost 2 bases, the J end lost 7 bases, and 6 bases lay between the germline ends. CDR1 and CDR2 (germline): MNHEY, SVGAGI. This CDR3 is 12 amino acids long. The CDR3: CASSYAGNEQFF. CDR3 nucleotides: TGTGCCAGCAGTTACGCGGGGAATGAGCAGTTCTTC.

The rearrangement joins TRBV25-1 to TRBJ2-3; D uncertain. The CDR3 is 14 residues long. Trimming removed 4 bases from V and 1 base from J, with 9 bases in between. CDR1 is MGHDK, CDR2 SYGVNS, per germline. As DNA, the CDR3 is TGTGCCAGCAGTGTAGGGTACGGCACAGATACGCAGTATTTT. Translation: CASSVGYGTDTQYF.

This sequence joins TRBV5-1 and TRBJ2-5; D possibly corresponds to TRBD1 (6 bases). CDR1 is SGHRS, CDR2 YFSETQ, per germline. The CDR3 is 15 amino acids. V was trimmed by 4 bases and J by 4 bases, leaving 17 bases between them. The CDR3, as DNA: TGCGCCAGCAGCATTTGGACAAGAGGGGGAGAGACCCAGTACTTC. It encodes CASSIWTRGGETQYF.

The CDR3 DNA sequence: TGTGCCAGCAGCGGTTGGACAGGGGGCAATGAAAAACTGTTTTTT. Its protein product is CASSGWTGGNEKLFF. This chain joins TRBV9 and TRBJ1-4, with 11 bases fitting TRBD1. There are 15 residues in the CDR3. CDR1 SGDLS and CDR2 YYNGEE come from the germline V gene. V lost 3 bases to trimming and J lost 5 bases; unmatched junction nucleotides: 3.

This rearrangement joins TRBV29-1 to TRBJ1-2; D uncertain. There are 12 residues in the CDR3. The germline gives CDR1 SQVTM, CDR2 ANQGSEA. Trimming left V 3 bases short and J 4 bases short, with 9 bases between. The CDR3 bases are TGCAGCGTTGATGAGGGATCCTATGGCTACACCTTC. It translates to CSVDEGSYGYTF.

CDR3 bases: TGTGCCAGCAGCCTCAGGGGGAAGAAGACCCAGTACTTC. Translation gives CASSLRGKKTQYF. The genes are TRBV28 and TRBJ2-5, with 7 bases matching TRBD1. V was pared by 6 bases and J by 6 bases, with 7 bases of the junction left unmatched. This CDR3 comprises 13 residues. Germline CDR1 and CDR2: MDHEN and SYDVKM. The entire variable domain, with the rest obtained from reference TRBV28 and TRBJ2-5, is as follows: DVKVTQSSRYLVKRTGEKVFLECVQDMDHENMFWYRQDPGLGLRLIYFSYDVKMKEKGDIPEGYSVSREKKERFSLILESASTNQTSMYLCASSLRGKKTQYFGPGTRLLVL.

The V and J genes are TRBV4-1 and TRBJ2-1; 13 bases fit TRBD2. Germline CDR1 MGHRA, CDR2 YSYEKL. Losses at the gene ends were 4 bases for V and 7 bases for J; bases not matched to a gene: 4. The CDR3 sequence is 15 residues long. The CDR3 nucleotides read TGCGCCAGCAGCCGGACTAGCGGGAGCGTTAATGAGCAGTTCTTC. Translating it yields CASSRTSGSVNEQFF.

V gene TRBV7-9 combines with J gene TRBJ1-3; a possible D gene is TRBD1 (5 bases). Per germline, CDR1 SEHNR and CDR2 FQNEAQ (reference sequence). The CDR3 has 17 amino acids. Deletions cut 5 bases from V and 0 bases from J, with 17 bases between. The CDR3, as DNA: TGTGCCAGCAGCCATAGCCGGGACGGGACCTCTGGAAACACCATATATTTT. Protein product: CASSHSRDGTSGNTIYF. The full variable domain, rest sourced from reference TRBV7-9 and TRBJ1-3, is DTGVSQNPRHKITKRGQNVTFRCDPISEHNRLYWYRQTLGQGPEFLTYFQNEAQLEKSRLLSDRFSAERPKGSFSTLEIQRTEQGDSAMYLCASSHSRDGTSGNTIYFGEGSWLTVV.

Of note for this clone: Other DNA sequences in the same sample also yield this CDR3. The chain joins TRBV4-3 to TRBJ2-7, with 8 positions matching TRBD1. V was pared by 0 bases and J by 4 bases, with 2 bases of the junction left unmatched. CDR1 and CDR2 (germline): LGHNA, YSLEER. The CDR3 has 14 amino acids. The CDR3 nucleotides read TGCGCCAGCAGCCAAGACAGGGGGCCGTACGAGCAGTACTTC. Its protein is CASSQDRGPYEQYF.

In DNA form, the CDR3 reads TGCGCCAGCAGCCAAGATACGTCTAGCGGGAGGGCCGGGCAGTTCTTC. Translating gives CASSQDTSSGRAGQFF. The chain joins TRBV4-3 to TRBJ2-1; 12 bases match TRBD2. Trimming cost V 0 bases and J 12 bases; bases outside gene matches: 9. Germline loops: CDR1 LGHNA, CDR2 YSLEER. This CDR3 region has 16 residues.

The chain joins TRBV10-2 to TRBJ2-3; perhaps D is TRBD1 or TRBD2 (7 bases each). The V end lost 4 bases, the J end lost 1 base, and 15 bases lay between the germline ends. CDR1 and CDR2 (germline): WSHSY, SAAADI. The CDR3 is 16 amino acids. This chain's CDR3 is CASSALQGGGTDTQYF. In DNA, the CDR3 is TGCGCCAGCAGTGCCCTCCAGGGGGGGGGCACAGATACGCAGTATTTT.

The rearrangement uses TRBV7-9 and TRBJ2-5, with 7 bases that match TRBD1. CDR3 length equals 16 residues. The germline gives CDR1 SEHNR, CDR2 FQNEAQ (reference sequence). V gave up 5 bases and J gave up 4 bases; unmatched junction bases: 13. The DNA for the CDR3 is TGTGCCAGCAGCCCGACGACAGGGTTATTACTAGAGACCCAGTACTTC. Translated: CASSPTTGLLLETQYF.

In its sample, this clone was seen once. The chain carries TRBV4-3 and TRBJ1-6, with D uncertain. CDR1 is LGHNA, CDR2 YSLEER, per germline. The CDR3 runs to 17 residues. Trimming cost V 0 bases and J 0 bases, with 9 bases left between them. CDR3 in DNA: TGCGCCAGCAGCCAAGATAAGCAGAGCTCCTATAATTCACCCCTCCACTTT. This translates into CASSQDKQSSYNSPLHF.